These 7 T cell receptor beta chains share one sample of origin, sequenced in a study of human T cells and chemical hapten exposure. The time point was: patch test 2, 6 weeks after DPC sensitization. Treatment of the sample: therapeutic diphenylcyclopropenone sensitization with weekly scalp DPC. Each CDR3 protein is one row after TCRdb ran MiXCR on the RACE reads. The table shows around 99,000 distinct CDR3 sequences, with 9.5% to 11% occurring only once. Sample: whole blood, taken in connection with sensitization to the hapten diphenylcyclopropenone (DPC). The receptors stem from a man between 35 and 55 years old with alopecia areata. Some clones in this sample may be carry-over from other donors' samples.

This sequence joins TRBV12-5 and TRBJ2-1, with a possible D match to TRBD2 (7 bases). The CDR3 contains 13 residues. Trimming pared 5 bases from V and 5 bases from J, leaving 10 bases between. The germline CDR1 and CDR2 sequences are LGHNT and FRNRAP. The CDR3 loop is CASGKGGDNEQFF. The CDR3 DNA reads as TGTGCTAGTGGTAAAGGGGGGGACAATGAGCAGTTCTTC.

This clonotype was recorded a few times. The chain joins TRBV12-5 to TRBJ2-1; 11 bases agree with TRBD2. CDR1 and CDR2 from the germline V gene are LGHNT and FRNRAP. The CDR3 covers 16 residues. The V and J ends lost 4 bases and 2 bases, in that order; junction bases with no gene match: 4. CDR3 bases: TGTGCTAGTGGTTCCTATAGCGGGAGGGCCTACAATGAGCAGTTCTTC. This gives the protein CASGSYSGRAYNEQFF.

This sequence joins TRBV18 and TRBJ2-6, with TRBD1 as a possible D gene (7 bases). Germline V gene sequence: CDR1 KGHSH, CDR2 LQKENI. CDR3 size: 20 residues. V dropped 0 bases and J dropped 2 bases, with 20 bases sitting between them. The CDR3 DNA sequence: TGTGCCAGCTCACCACCCCGGGGCAGGGGGGAATCGGCTGGGGCCAACGTCCTGACTTTC. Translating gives CASSPPRGRGESAGANVLTF. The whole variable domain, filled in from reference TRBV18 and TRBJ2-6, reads NAGVMQNPRHLVRRRGQEARLRCSPMKGHSHVYWYRQLPEEGLKFMVYLQKENIIDESGMPKERFSAEFPKEGPSILRIQQVVRGDSAAYFCASSPPRGRGESAGANVLTFGAGSRLTVL.

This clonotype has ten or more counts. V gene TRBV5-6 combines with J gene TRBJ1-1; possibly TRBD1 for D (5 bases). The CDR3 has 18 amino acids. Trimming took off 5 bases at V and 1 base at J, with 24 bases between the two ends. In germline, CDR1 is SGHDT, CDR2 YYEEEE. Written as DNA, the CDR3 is TGTGCCAGCAGTTATGGCGGTGGGGCGCAGGCCCCGAACACTGAAGCTTTCTTT. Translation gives CASSYGGGAQAPNTEAFF.

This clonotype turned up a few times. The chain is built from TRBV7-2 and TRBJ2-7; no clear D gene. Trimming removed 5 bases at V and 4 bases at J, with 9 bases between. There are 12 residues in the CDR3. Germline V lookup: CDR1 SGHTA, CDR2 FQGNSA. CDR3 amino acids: CASSRVSYEQYF. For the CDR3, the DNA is TGTGCCAGCAGCCGGGTCTCATACGAGCAGTACTTC.

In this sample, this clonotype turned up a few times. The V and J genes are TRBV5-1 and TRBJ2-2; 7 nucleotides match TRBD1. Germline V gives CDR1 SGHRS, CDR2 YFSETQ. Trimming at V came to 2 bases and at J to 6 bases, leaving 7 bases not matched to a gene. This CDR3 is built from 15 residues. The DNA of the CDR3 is TGCGCCAGCAGCTTTGGGACAGCCACAGCCGGGGAGCTGTTTTTT. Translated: CASSFGTATAGELFF.

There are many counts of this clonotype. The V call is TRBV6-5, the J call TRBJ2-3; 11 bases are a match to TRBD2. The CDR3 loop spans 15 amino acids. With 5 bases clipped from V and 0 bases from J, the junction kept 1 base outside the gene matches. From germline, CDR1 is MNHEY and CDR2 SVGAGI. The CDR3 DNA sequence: TGTGCCAGCAGTCGACTAGCGGGGAGCACAGATACGCAGTATTTT. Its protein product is CASSRLAGSTDTQYF.